This T cell receptor beta chain was sequenced in a study of cytomegalovirus exposure and HLA in healthy donors (dated by TCRdb to between 2016 and 2019). General notes on the study: An earlier analysis of roughly 500 of the donors reported approximately 280 Gb of sequence data and 117 million unique TCR beta sequences obtained from approximately 180 million T cells. An earlier analysis of nearly 600 of the donors applied high-throughput TCR beta sequencing to assess whether each TCR beta V gene segment acted as functional or pseudogenic. Because of strong linkage in the cohort, roughly five DR-DQ haplotypes were treated as single units for association and clustering. Rather than drawing on any new phenotypic data, the later analysis identified candidate immune exposures from TCR beta sequences and the way those sequences occurred across donors. Of the 300 to 400 genotyped donors, roughly 80% fell in the genetic ancestry cluster associated with self-reported Caucasian donors. Genome-wide SNP genotypes for about three fifths of the roughly 670 donors were used in a later genetic analysis, which treated that subset as a discovery cohort. The study aimed to test whether signatures of past pathogen exposure could be identified by cataloging public T cell receptors. To predict cytomegalovirus infection status, the study combined high-throughput TCR immunosequencing, statistical association of individual TCRs with disease status, and machine learning. A later analysis re-analyzed previously published TCR beta repertoires from 600 to 850 donors and added high-resolution HLA genotyping to study TCR occurrence patterns. Both class I and class II loci were covered by HLA typing, at four-digit resolution. Every discovery cohort repertoire had been produced on one sequencing platform. An early release covering roughly 600 HLA-typed donors comprised about 300 gigabases of sequencing data and approximately 80 million unique TCR sequences. Donor age, sex, ethnicity and CMV serostatus were compiled together with the repertoire data. On average, roughly 250,000 unique TCR beta nucleotide sequences were sequenced per donor among fewer than 500 genotyped donors of the cohort, with roughly a sixth of those sequences being non-productive. The number of typed donors differed by locus: about 629-630 for A, B, C, DRB1 and DQB1; 522 for DQA1; some 610 for DPA1; and some 430 for DPB1. Along with the approximately 700-subject first cohort, a separate validation cohort of 120 different subjects was used. The study profiled the T cell repertoires of some 610 subjects by immunosequencing and related them to cytomegalovirus serostatus. The study at large found these results: The study listed 150 to 200 TCR beta chains as associated with cytomegalovirus. In both the original and validation cohorts, the classifier was reported to diagnose cytomegalovirus status with high specificity and sensitivity. According to a later genetic analysis, donors in an Asian-associated ancestry cluster had fewer N-insertions in productive TCRs than the approximately 690-donor mean. Some IMGT-functional V segments, including TRBV6-2 and TRBV6-3, could not be distinguished by the 87-base-pair reads and were therefore excluded. According to a later analysis, TCR association rates differed among HLA loci, with DRB1 alleles showing the most associated TCRs and HLA-C alleles showing the fewest. Correlated functional status among segregating V segments might be attributable to linkage disequilibrium, but an unknown experimental factor could not be ruled out. A further reported finding was that TCR beta sequences accurately predicted the HLA-A and HLA-B alleles for most subjects in the first cohort. In an earlier analysis of about 600 of the donors, most TCR beta V segments appeared in productive rearrangements about 87% or about 30% of the time, broadly matching IMGT annotations. Because counts were too low, approximately 18 rarely observed V segments, including chromosome 9 orphons, were excluded from the earlier analysis of 587 of the donors. The presence/absence analyses assumed that sequencing depth was roughly uniform across donors, and that assumption may not be true. Specific HLA alleles were associated with 16,951 TCR beta sequences at a false discovery rate of 0.05 in a later analysis. Compared with equally common non-associated chains, HLA-associated TCR beta chains in a later analysis were more clonally expanded and had lower generation probabilities. In this cohort, only TCR beta chains were sequenced, and detectable features were limited by the absence of alpha or paired-chain data. Most TCR sequences were observed very rarely across donors, whereas some public TCRs were present in many individuals. CMV serostatus was the only immune exposure information available for the cohort. Because HLA typing was unavailable for some donors at each locus, only the typed subset was used in association tests. A later genetic analysis associated a missense DCLRE1C variant with V-gene and J-gene trimming of TCR beta chains, and an independent cohort replicated the association. It was suggested by the authors that the approach could potentially be generalized to other disease states and immunological phenotypes. A later analysis reported that several top co-occurrence clusters appeared linked to parvovirus B19, influenza, CMV and Epstein-Barr virus. In vitro tests confirmed that a few of the cytomegalovirus-associated TCR beta chains recognize cytomegalovirus antigens. A cluster of highly shared sequence variants was judged likely to represent a technical artifact of the sequencing pipeline. According to a later analysis, most CMV-associated TCR beta chains appeared to be HLA-restricted, and the HLA associations seemed to be driven largely by CMV exposure. Strong co-occurrence of HLA alleles, especially DR and DQ, made assigning TCR associations to individual alleles difficult.

The library was built by means of the immunoSEQ multiplex PCR assay. For the multiplex PCR, a mixture combining 60 forward primers for TCR Vbeta segments and 13 reverse primers for TCR Jbeta segments was used. The CDR3 region of rearranged TCR beta genes was amplified from genomic DNA by a multiplex PCR assay. The amplified TCR beta libraries were sequenced on the Illumina HiSeq System as 87-base-pair reads. The study's processing was this. A later analysis counted around 72 million unique TCR beta chains across the 666 repertoires, and some 11 million of these chains were shared by at least two donors. A nearest-neighbor algorithm error-corrected the raw reads and collapsed the reads into unique sequences, merging closely related sequences to remove PCR and sequencing errors. V, D and J gene segments were assigned by aligning CDR3 sequences to IMGT reference sequences. For a sequence to be retained, a match of at least six nucleotides was required to both a V gene segment and a J gene segment. Rearrangements were classified as productive when the CDR3 lacked stop codons and remained in frame with V and J, and all other rearrangements were classified as non-productive. Following IMGT convention, CDR3 was defined as the stretch from the second conserved V-encoded cysteine to the conserved J-encoded phenylalanine. The earlier analysis of approximately 500 of the donors excluded sequences that lacked an unambiguous match to a single V gene segment. In an earlier analysis of approximately 590 of the donors, V segments were called functional above 56.7% productive rearrangements and were called segregating when the between-donor standard deviation exceeded 5%. A statistical classification framework was developed to diagnose cytomegalovirus status using the catalog of TCR beta chain sequences. In a later analysis, TCR nucleotide sequences were compared against IMGT/GENE-DB human TR gene sequences so that V and J genes could be assigned. Using the TCRdist pipeline, a later analysis assigned CDR3 sequences along with most-parsimonious VDJ recombination scenarios. In a later analysis, each TCR beta chain was defined by its CDR3 amino acid sequence together with its V-gene family, and reads lacking a unique V-gene family were excluded. To address suspected cross-contamination and a sequencing artifact, a later analysis removed roughly 640 highly shared, low-generation-probability nucleotide sequences. In a later analysis, a clonal expansion index was calculated for each public chain from normalized within-repertoire ranks of inferred template counts. A later analysis computed generation probabilities with a VDJ recombination model fitted to out-of-frame rearrangements, and checked the results against IGoR. A later analysis scored TCR-TCR, TCR-HLA and TCR-CMV co-occurrence with hypergeometric tests, applying a repertoire-size bias correction to TCR pairs. In a later analysis, false discovery rates were estimated by permuting HLA or CMV assignments 20 times. In a later analysis, co-occurring TCRs were grouped with DBSCAN, and TCRdist sequence similarity was added when clustering was performed within HLA-allele-positive subsets. For co-occurrence clustering, repertoires with fewer than 30,000 or more than 120,000 public chains were excluded, along with a handful of repertoires with anomalous nucleotide sharing. Sourced from immuneACCESS, this table was stored by TCRdb with only in-frame sequences that have V and J called. A share of the clones is absent; for the studies checked, an unresolved V gene accounts for under half, and the remainder has no known explanation. The D gene and trimming were derived from the DNA, and the V and J assignments and clone size from that table. This sample has 160,000 or so clones in its table, and 81% of those were observed once. The ten largest clonotypes hold under 1.5% of the sample.

As concerns this clone: Its antigen is still unknown. Qualities for individual bases were not recorded, and no much larger clone is one base off.

Between the V and J ends, shortened by 4 bases and 8 bases respectively, the junction contains 23 bases. In the germline V gene (reference sequence), CDR1 corresponds to MNHEY and CDR2 to SMNVEV. Reading from cysteine to phenylalanine, the CDR3 counts 16 amino acids. Just the 48-base CDR3 DNA is kept, in frame starting at base 1. The cohort comprised more than 550 healthy bone marrow donors. At the time of sampling, every cohort member was nominally healthy, though immune exposures that went unrecorded were likely present. The donor was CMV seropositive and was included in the group of 290 or so seropositive cohort members. Each donor provided a peripheral blood sample, and peripheral blood mononuclear cells were used for TCR beta sequencing. Genomic DNA was extracted from the blood cell samples with the Qiagen DNeasy Blood Extraction Kit.

The clonotype comes from a man aged 50 to 59 in good health and CMV-seropositive. Sequencing was carried out using PBMCs. The chain is assembled from TRBV27 and TRBJ1-2; the D gene remains uncertain. Here the CDR3 is given as CASSSPPIGGGEGYTF. The nucleotide sequence is TGTGCCAGCAGTTCCCCCCCAATCGGAGGAGGTGAAGGCTACACCTTC.